The 30 T cell receptor beta chains listed next were all sequenced from one sample in a study of T cells in Graves' hyperthyroidism and ophthalmopathy. Researchers took RNA transcripts and amplified the TCR beta CDR3 regions from them. Carried out on the TCR CDR3, a first-round RT-PCR used the HTBI primer set. TCRdb re-derived calls from the multiplex PCR reads in MiXCR, one entry per CDR3 protein. In the table there are about 620,000 distinct CDR3 sequences, around 16% of which are singletons. What was sequenced was blood. These receptors originate from a woman in her 30s with Graves' hyperthyroidism.

Many counts were recorded for this clonotype. The chain combines TRBV11-1 with TRBJ1-1, with 9 bases that match TRBD1. The CDR3 spans 16 residues. In germline, CDR1 is SGHAT, CDR2 FQDESV (reference sequence). V lost 5 bases and J lost 3; bases outside the gene matches: 10. CDR3 region: CASSRNRQGVYTEAFF. Written as DNA, the CDR3 is TGTGCCAGCAGCCGGAACAGACAGGGGGTATACACTGAAGCTTTCTTT.

Ten or more counts support this clonotype. This chain uses TRBV7-2 with TRBJ2-5, with 9 bases identical to TRBD2. In germline, CDR1 is SGHTA, CDR2 FQGNSA. There are 17 residues in the CDR3. V shed 5 bases, J shed 4 bases, and the junction held 14 bases outside the gene matches. CDR3 loop: CASSPGVAGVARETQYF. The CDR3 nucleotides are TGTGCCAGCAGCCCTGGGGTAGCGGGAGTAGCCAGAGAGACCCAGTACTTC.

This clonotype was detected ten times or more. The V call is TRBV11-1, the J call TRBJ2-1; the D gene is possibly TRBD2 (5 bases). Germline V gene data show CDR1 as SGHAT and CDR2 as FQDESV (reference sequence). CDR3 size: 14 residues. Deletions cut 2 bases from V and 6 bases from J, with 11 bases between. CDR3: CASSLRLSANEQFF. CDR3 DNA sequence: TGTGCCAGCAGCTTAAGACTTAGCGCCAATGAGCAGTTCTTC.

This clonotype was detected a few times. The V and J genes are TRBV6-1 and TRBJ1-3; D is unresolved. V was cut by 7 bases and J by 3 bases, with 16 bases left in between. The CDR3 is 15 amino acids. Germline-derived CDR1 and CDR2 are MNHNS and SASEGT. The DNA of the CDR3 is TGTGCCAGCATGCGCCAGGCTTCAAGTGGAAACACCATATATTTT. This codes for CASMRQASSGNTIYF.

This clonotype was recorded at least ten times. The chain carries TRBV11-2 and TRBJ2-3; 10 bases agree with TRBD1. Germline CDR1 and CDR2: SGHAT and FQNNGV. J lost 5 bases, V lost 5 bases, and 10 bases had no gene match. This CDR3 region has 16 residues. CDR3 DNA: TGTGCCAGCAGCGCATCGGGACAGGGGAGTGAAGATACGCAGTATTTT. This gives the protein CASSASGQGSEDTQYF.

This clonotype was found many times. V gene TRBV3-1 combines with J gene TRBJ2-7; D remains unclear. Germline V gives CDR1 LGHDT, CDR2 YNNKEL (reference sequence). Trimming cost V 0 bases and J 9 bases, with 9 bases left between them. The CDR3 has 12 residues. CDR3 region: CASSQDIAGQYF. The CDR3 nucleotides are TGTGCCAGCAGCCAAGACATCGCTGGGCAGTACTTC.

This clonotype was detected many times. The gene calls are TRBV6-1 and TRBJ2-7; tentatively, D is TRBD1 or TRBD2 (6 bases each). Trimming stripped 7 bases from V and 0 bases from J, with 13 bases between. The CDR3 covers 14 residues. The germline CDR1 and CDR2 sequences are MNHNS and SASEGT. CDR3 in amino acids: CASTWGDTSYEQYF. The CDR3 DNA is TGTGCCAGCACCTGGGGGGACACCTCCTACGAGCAGTACTTC.

Ten or more counts support this clonotype. The genes are TRBV29-1 and TRBJ1-1; tentatively, D is TRBD1 (6 bases). In germline, CDR1 is SQVTM, CDR2 ANQGSEA. The CDR3 covers 13 residues. V gave up 4 bases and J gave up 4 bases, with 13 bases separating them. The CDR3 sequence is CSVGGGTGTEAFF. In nucleotides, the CDR3 is TGCAGCGTTGGAGGGGGAACGGGCACTGAAGCTTTCTTT.

Many counts were recorded for this clonotype. The chain recombines TRBV28 with TRBJ2-7, with TRBD2 matching over 7 bases. The V gene end was trimmed by 3 bases and the J gene end by 2 bases; junction bases not matched to a gene: 4. CDR1 and CDR2 from the germline V gene are MDHEN and SYDVKM. The CDR3 runs to 14 residues. The chain's CDR3 is CASSFLAETYEQYF. Here the CDR3 DNA reads TGTGCCAGCAGTTTCCTAGCGGAGACCTACGAGCAGTACTTC.

This clonotype was recorded many times. The rearrangement joins TRBV30 to TRBJ1-1; D perhaps matches TRBD1 (5 bases). CDR1 is GTSNPN, CDR2 SVGIG, per germline (reference sequence). CDR3 length equals 13 residues. Deletions cut 2 bases from V and 7 bases from J, with 14 bases between. CDR3 protein: CAWSIDRQGEAFF. The CDR3 nucleotides read TGTGCCTGGAGTATTGATCGGCAGGGTGAAGCTTTCTTT.

Note on this clonotype: A much larger clone lies a single base off, so this may be a read error. The chain links TRBV18 to TRBJ2-5; the D call may be TRBD1 or TRBD2 (5 bases each). Germline CDR1 is KGHSH and CDR2 is LQKENI. This CDR3 region has 13 residues. CDR3 sequence: CGSSPWGLKTQYF. The CDR3 DNA reads as TGTGGCAGCTCACCGTGGGGGTTGAAGACCCAGTACTTC.

This clonotype was detected ten times or more. The rearrangement joins TRBV7-9 to TRBJ2-3; weak D call: TRBD1 (6 bases). The germline V gene encodes CDR1 SEHNR and CDR2 FQNEAQ (reference sequence). V gave up 6 bases and J gave up 1 base, with 23 bases separating them. The CDR3 loop spans 18 amino acids. The CDR3 sequence: CASRQRIKRKGGTDTQYF. CDR3 coding DNA: TGTGCCAGCAGGCAACGAATCAAGCGGAAGGGGGGCACAGATACGCAGTATTTT.

The V and J genes are TRBV19 and TRBJ2-1; D perhaps matches TRBD2 (6 bases). CDR1 and CDR2 (germline): LNHDA, SQIVND (reference sequence). The CDR3 has 19 amino acids. V was clipped by 6 bases and J by 10 bases, with 34 bases between them. In nucleotides, the CDR3 is TGTGCCAGTAGGACAAACACCTTTTGGCGGGATCTTCCACACGAAGAGCAGTTCTTC. It encodes CASRTNTFWRDLPHEEQFF.

J is TRBJ2-7 and V is TRBV28; 10 bases line up with TRBD1. Germline CDR1 is MDHEN and CDR2 is SYDVKM. Losses at the gene ends were 5 bases for V and 8 bases for J; bases not matched to a gene: 9. The CDR3 has 14 residues. CDR3 residues: CASSLPGQGRKQYF. CDR3 bases: TGTGCCAGCAGTCTTCCGGGACAGGGGAGAAAGCAGTACTTC.

The chain recombines TRBV3-1 with TRBJ1-4; no definite D call. Germline V lookup: CDR1 LGHDT, CDR2 YNNKEL (reference sequence). This CDR3 spans 15 amino acids. V was clipped by 4 bases and J by 3 bases, with 12 bases between them. CDR3 DNA: TGTGCCAGCAGCCCGTCGAGTGACGCTAATGAAAAACTGTTTTTT. Amino acid sequence: CASSPSSDANEKLFF.

The gene calls are TRBV19 and TRBJ1-1; D gene ambiguous. This CDR3 comprises 13 residues. Germline assignment: CDR1 LNHDA and CDR2 SQIVND (reference sequence). The germline V and J ends were trimmed by 4 bases and 4 bases, with 10 bases remaining between them. The CDR3 loop reads CASSTDTGTEAFF. For the CDR3, the DNA is TGTGCCAGTAGTACCGACACGGGCACTGAAGCTTTCTTT. Based on the CDR3 plus reference TRBV19 and TRBJ1-1, the full variable domain is DGGITQSPKYLFRKEGQNVTLSCEQNLNHDAMYWYRQDPGQGLRLIYYSQIVNDFQKGDIAEGYSVSREKKESFPLTVTSAQKNPTAFYLCASSTDTGTEAFFGQGTRLTVV.

Only a few counts were recorded for this clonotype. The V and J genes are TRBV27 and TRBJ2-6, with D unclear. The CDR3 totals 13 residues. Looked up from germline, CDR1 is MNHEY and CDR2 is SMNVEV (reference sequence). V was cut by 6 bases and J by 6 bases, with 9 bases left in between. The CDR3 is CASRPRLANVLTF. CDR3 nucleotide sequence: TGTGCCAGCAGACCCCGGCTGGCCAACGTCCTGACTTTC.

This clonotype was detected a few times. The gene calls are TRBV7-9 and TRBJ2-2, with D tentatively TRBD2 (6 bases). This CDR3 is 14 amino acids long. Germline CDR1 SEHNR, CDR2 FQNEAQ (reference sequence). V was shortened by 7 bases and J by 6 bases, with 15 bases between the two germline ends. The CDR3 region is CASTPGLPSGELFF. The CDR3, as DNA: TGTGCCAGCACCCCGGGACTGCCGTCCGGGGAGCTGTTTTTT.

This clonotype showed up just a few times. The chain uses TRBV5-1 and TRBJ2-5; D is perhaps TRBD1 (6 bases). The V end lost 3 bases, the J end lost 1 base, and 13 bases lay between the germline ends. The germline V gene has CDR1 SGHRS and CDR2 YFSETQ. The CDR3 is made up of 15 amino acids. CDR3 sequence reads: CASSSGTYFQETQYF. The CDR3 DNA sequence: TGCGCCAGCAGCTCGGGGACATACTTCCAAGAGACCCAGTACTTC.

Only a few counts were recorded for this clonotype. This could be a read error, since a much larger clone is one nucleotide away. CDR3 nucleotides: TGTGCCAGCACTGCGAGACGCACGAACACCGGGGAGCCGTTTTTT. This encodes CASTARRTNTGEPFF. V is TRBV11-2 and J is TRBJ2-2, with D maybe TRBD2 (5 bases). This CDR3 comprises 15 residues. The germline gives CDR1 SGHAT, CDR2 FQNNGV.

This clonotype was seen a few times. The genes are TRBV18 and TRBJ2-5; 7 bases match TRBD1. The CDR3 length is 15 residues. V was clipped by 1 base and J by 2 bases; unmatched bases: 4. Germline CDR1 KGHSH, CDR2 LQKENI. CDR3 protein: CASSPLTGPQETQYF. CDR3 DNA: TGTGCCAGCTCACCACTGACAGGGCCTCAAGAGACCCAGTACTTC.

In its sample, this clonotype was seen a few times. The V call is TRBV12-3 or TRBV12-4, the J call TRBJ2-3; tentative D call: TRBD2 (6 bases). The CDR3 totals 14 residues. The V gene lost 5 bases and the J gene lost 2 bases, with 11 bases spanning the gap. The CDR3 coding sequence is TGTGCCAGCAGTCACCGGGACTTCACAGATACGCAGTATTTT. Its translation is CASSHRDFTDTQYF.

This clonotype was picked up many times. The genes are TRBV27 and TRBJ2-1; TRBD1 matches at 8 bases. There are 14 residues in the CDR3. V trimming: 3 bases; J trimming: 5 bases; junction bases outside the gene matches: 3. Germline assignment: CDR1 MNHEY and CDR2 SMNVEV (reference sequence). DNA of the CDR3: TGTGCCAGCAGTTTTGGGACAGGCCACAATGAGCAGTTCTTC. This translates into CASSFGTGHNEQFF.

This clonotype occurred many times. The chain employs TRBV27 and TRBJ2-1; D call uncertain. This CDR3 is 15 amino acids long. Germline CDR1 MNHEY, CDR2 SMNVEV (reference sequence). V lost 3 bases and J lost 2, with 11 bases in between. Here the CDR3 DNA reads TGTGCCAGCAGTTTGGCTCCGGCTACCTACAATGAGCAGTTCTTC. It is translated as CASSLAPATYNEQFF.

This clonotype came up a few times. The genes are TRBV12-3 or TRBV12-4 and TRBJ1-1; TRBD1 aligns across 8 bases. This CDR3 contains 15 residues. With 7 bases clipped from V and 3 bases from J, the junction kept 10 bases outside the gene matches. CDR3 nucleotides: TGTGCCAGCAAGAAGCCTGGGACAGGTTACACTGAAGCTTTCTTT. It encodes CASKKPGTGYTEAFF.

This clonotype has just a few counts. The rearrangement uses TRBV5-6 and TRBJ2-7; D possibly corresponds to TRBD1 (6 bases). The CDR3 extends over 13 amino acids. The V and J ends lost 10 bases and 0 bases respectively, with 14 bases between them. The germline V gene encodes CDR1 SGHDT and CDR2 YYEEEE. CDR3 in DNA: TGTGCCGGTTCTTTCAGGGGCTCCTACGAGCAGTACTTC. Residues: CAGSFRGSYEQYF. Full variable domain (rest looked up from reference TRBV5-6 and TRBJ2-7): DAGVTQSPTHLIKTRGQQVTLRCSPKSGHDTVSWYQQALGQGPQFIFQYYEEEERQRGNFPDRFSGHQFPNYSSELNVNALLLGDSALYLCAGSFRGSYEQYFGPGTRLTVT.

The chain recombines TRBV5-1 with TRBJ1-1; no firm D call. The length of the CDR3 is 15 residues. CDR1 is SGHRS, CDR2 YFSETQ, per germline. The ends were cut back, 4 bases at V and 1 base at J, with 14 bases in the middle. The CDR3 DNA sequence: TGCGCCAGCAGCCTAGAAGGAGGGTCGAACACTGAAGCTTTCTTT. Translation: CASSLEGGSNTEAFF. The full variable domain, its missing parts supplied by reference TRBV5-1 and TRBJ1-1, is KAGVTQTPRYLIKTRGQQVTLSCSPISGHRSVSWYQQTPGQGLQFLFEYFSETQRNKGNFPGRFSGRQFSNSRSEMNVSTLELGDSALYLCASSLEGGSNTEAFFGQGTRLTVV.

The rearrangement joins TRBV28 to TRBJ1-4; a possible D gene is TRBD1 (6 bases). CDR1 is MDHEN and CDR2 is SYDVKM in the germline V gene. The CDR3 totals 14 residues. V lost 5 bases to trimming and J lost 4 bases, with 11 bases between them. The CDR3 sequence: CASSTDRINEKLFF. The CDR3 nucleotides read TGTGCCAGCAGTACCGACAGGATTAATGAAAAACTGTTTTTT.

This clonotype was detected a few times. The chain links TRBV2 to TRBJ1-3, with D possibly matching TRBD1 (6 bases). This CDR3 has 15 amino acids. The V and J ends lost 6 bases and 4 bases respectively, with 16 bases between them. In germline, CDR1 is SNHLY, CDR2 FYNNEI. The CDR3 loop is CASSPQTGPGNTIYF. In nucleotides, the CDR3 is TGTGCCAGCAGCCCGCAGACAGGACCAGGAAACACCATATATTTT.

This sequence joins TRBV28 and TRBJ1-6, with D possibly matching TRBD1 (6 bases). The germline CDR1 and CDR2 sequences are MDHEN and SYDVKM. V lost 8 bases and J 8 bases, leaving 13 bases between the germline ends. The CDR3 is 13 amino acids. The CDR3 is CASQGTLYSPLHF. The CDR3 nucleotides are TGTGCCAGCCAGGGGACTCTTTATTCACCCCTCCACTTT.